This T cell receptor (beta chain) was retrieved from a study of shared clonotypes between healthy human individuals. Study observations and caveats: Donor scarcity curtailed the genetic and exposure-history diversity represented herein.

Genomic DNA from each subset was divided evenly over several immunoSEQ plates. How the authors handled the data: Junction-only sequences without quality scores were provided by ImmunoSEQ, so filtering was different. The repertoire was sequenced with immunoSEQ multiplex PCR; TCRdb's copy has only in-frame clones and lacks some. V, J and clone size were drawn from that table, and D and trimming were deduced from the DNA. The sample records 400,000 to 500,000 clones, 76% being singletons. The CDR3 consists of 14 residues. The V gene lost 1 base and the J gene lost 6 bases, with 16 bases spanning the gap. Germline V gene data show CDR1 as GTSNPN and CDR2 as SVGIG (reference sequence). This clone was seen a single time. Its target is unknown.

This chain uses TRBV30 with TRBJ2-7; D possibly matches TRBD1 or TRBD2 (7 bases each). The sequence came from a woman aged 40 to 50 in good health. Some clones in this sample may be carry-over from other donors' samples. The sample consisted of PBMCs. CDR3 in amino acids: CAWSGQGGFFEQYF. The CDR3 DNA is TGTGCCTGGAGTGGGCAGGGGGGGTTCTTCGAGCAGTACTTC. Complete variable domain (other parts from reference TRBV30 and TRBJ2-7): SQTIHQWPATLVQPVGSPLSLECTVEGTSNPNLYWYRQAAGRGLQLLFYSVGIGQISSEVPQNLSASRPQDRQFILSSKKLLLSDSGFYLCAWSGQGGFFEQYFGPGTRLTVT.